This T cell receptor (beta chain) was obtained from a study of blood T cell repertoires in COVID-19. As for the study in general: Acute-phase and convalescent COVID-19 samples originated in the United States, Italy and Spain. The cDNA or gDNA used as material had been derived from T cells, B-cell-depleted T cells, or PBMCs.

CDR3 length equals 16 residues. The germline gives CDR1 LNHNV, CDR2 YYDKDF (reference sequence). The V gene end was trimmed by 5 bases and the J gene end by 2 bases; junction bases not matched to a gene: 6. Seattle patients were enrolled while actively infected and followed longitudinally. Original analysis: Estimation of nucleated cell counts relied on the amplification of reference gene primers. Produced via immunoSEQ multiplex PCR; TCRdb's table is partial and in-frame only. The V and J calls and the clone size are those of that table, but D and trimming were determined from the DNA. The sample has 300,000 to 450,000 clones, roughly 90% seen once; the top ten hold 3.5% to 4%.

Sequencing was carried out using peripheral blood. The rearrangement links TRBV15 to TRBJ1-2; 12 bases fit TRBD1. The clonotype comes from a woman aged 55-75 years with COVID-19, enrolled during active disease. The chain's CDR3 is CATSGGTGGKNYGYTF. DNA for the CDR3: TGTGCCACCAGCGGGGGGACAGGGGGCAAAAACTATGGCTACACCTTC.